Below, 27 T cell receptor beta chains from the same sample are listed, as sequenced in a study of shared clonotypes between healthy human individuals. Sequencing was performed with immunoSEQ multiplex PCR; in TCRdb, only in-frame clones are kept and a portion is missing. This table has a few million clones, around nine tenths appearing once. The sequencing input was naive CD4+ T cells sorted from blood. The subset: CD45RA+ positively selected. The receptor set was obtained from a young man in good health.

The rearrangement joins TRBV7-8 to TRBJ2-5; TRBD2 agrees at 9 bases. The V gene's germline CDR1 is SGHVS and CDR2 FQNEAQ. The ends lost 7 bases at V and 2 bases at J; junction bases unmatched: 11. This CDR3 comprises 16 residues. CDR3 sequence (DNA): TGTGCCAGCACCTCGCGGGGGGGCCTTAAACAAGAGACCCAGTACTTC. This encodes CASTSRGGLKQETQYF.

This chain uses TRBV2 with TRBJ1-1; TRBD1 is a possible D gene (6 bases). Trimming removed 6 bases from V and 0 bases from J, with 11 bases in between. CDR3 length: 14 residues. The germline V gene has CDR1 SNHLY and CDR2 FYNNEI. Written as DNA, the CDR3 is TGTGCCAGCAGGGTCGAGGGGGTGAACACTGAAGCTTTCTTT. Translating gives CASRVEGVNTEAFF.

On this clone itself: Other DNA variants within this sample encode the same CDR3. J is TRBJ2-5 and V is TRBV5-1; D is ambiguous. The CDR3 sequence is 14 residues long. The V end lost 0 bases, the J end lost 0 bases, and 6 bases lay between the germline ends. Looked up from germline, CDR1 is SGHRS and CDR2 is YFSETQ. The CDR3 DNA sequence: TGCGCCAGCAGCTTGGTGGCGGACCAAGAGACCCAGTACTTC. Translating it yields CASSLVADQETQYF.

The chain has TRBV2 and TRBJ1-1; D ambiguous. CDR3 length: 14 amino acids. V was cut by 6 bases and J by 0 bases, with 11 bases left in between. Germline lookup yields CDR1 SNHLY and CDR2 FYNNEI. The chain's CDR3 is CASRLEEVNTEAFF. The CDR3 coding sequence is TGTGCCAGCAGATTGGAGGAGGTGAACACTGAAGCTTTCTTT.

The V gene is TRBV29-1, the J gene TRBJ2-1, with 9 bases matching TRBD2. In germline, CDR1 is SQVTM, CDR2 ANQGSEA. Losses at the gene ends were 7 bases for V and 5 bases for J; bases not matched to a gene: 9. The CDR3 loop spans 14 amino acids. The CDR3 loop reads CSADVAGVNNEQFF. The CDR3 region has the DNA TGCAGCGCTGATGTAGCGGGGGTCAACAATGAGCAGTTCTTC.

J is TRBJ1-2 and V is TRBV4-3; D gene ambiguous. CDR1 and CDR2 from the germline V gene are LGHNA and YSLEER. Trimming left V 0 bases short and J 7 bases short, with 18 bases between. The CDR3 sequence is 16 residues long. CDR3 loop: CASSQDWSSRGGGYTF. The CDR3 nucleotides read TGCGCCAGCAGCCAAGATTGGTCATCCCGGGGAGGTGGCTACACCTTC.

Points on this clone: The sample holds other DNA sequences that translate to the same CDR3. This sequence joins TRBV19 and TRBJ1-2; TRBD1 matches 9 bases. The CDR3 has 13 amino acids. The germline gives CDR1 LNHDA, CDR2 SQIVND (reference sequence). With 4 bases clipped from V and 7 bases from J, the junction kept 4 bases outside the gene matches. The CDR3 spells CASSTTGGSGYTF. CDR3 DNA sequence: TGTGCCAGTAGTACTACAGGGGGCTCTGGCTACACCTTC. Combining the CDR3 with reference TRBV19 and TRBJ1-2 gives the whole variable domain DGGITQSPKYLFRKEGQNVTLSCEQNLNHDAMYWYRQDPGQGLRLIYYSQIVNDFQKGDIAEGYSVSREKKESFPLTVTSAQKNPTAFYLCASSTTGGSGYTFGSGTRLTVV.

The chain is built from TRBV6-6 and TRBJ2-7; possible D gene TRBD1, 5 bases. CDR1 and CDR2 (germline): MNHNY, SVGAGI (reference sequence). The CDR3 is 12 amino acids. Trimming pared 6 bases from V and 4 bases from J, leaving 10 bases between. The CDR3 reads CASSHDRYEQYF. The DNA of the CDR3 is TGTGCCAGCAGCCACGACAGATACGAGCAGTACTTC.

The CDR3 nucleotides read TGTGCCAGTAGTATCCGGGACAGGGGGCGTGAAGCTTTCTTT. Its translation: CASSIRDRGREAFF. The chain recombines TRBV19 with TRBJ1-1, with TRBD1 identical over 12 bases. Germline V CDR1 and CDR2: LNHDA, SQIVND (reference sequence). J was trimmed by 7 bases and V by 3 bases; bases with no gene match: 3. The CDR3 extends over 14 amino acids.

Of note for this clone: The sample holds other DNA sequences that translate to the same CDR3. The CDR3 region is CASSLSGGSYEQYF. CDR3 DNA sequence: TGCGCCAGCAGCCTTTCCGGGGGCTCCTACGAGCAGTACTTC. The V call is TRBV5-1, the J call TRBJ2-7, with D possibly matching TRBD2 (6 bases). Trimming cost V 4 bases and J 0 bases, with 11 bases left between them. Germline loops: CDR1 SGHRS, CDR2 YFSETQ. The CDR3 contains 14 residues.

The chain uses TRBV6-5 and TRBJ2-5; D is uncertain. The CDR3 extends over 13 amino acids. The germline V gene has CDR1 MNHEY and CDR2 SVGAGI. Between the trimmed V and J ends, which lost 0 bases and 3 bases, there was a span of 5 bases. CDR3 DNA: TGTGCCAGCAGTTACTCGATAAAAGAGACCCAGTACTTC. Translation: CASSYSIKETQYF.

V usage is TRBV5-6 and J usage is TRBJ1-6, with 7 bases lining up with TRBD1. The CDR3 is 18 residues long. Germline V gene sequence: CDR1 SGHDT, CDR2 YYEEEE. J was trimmed by 0 bases and V by 0 bases; bases with no gene match: 6. CDR3 DNA sequence: TGTGCCAGCAGCTTGGAAGGGGGCTTGAGCTCCTATAATTCACCCCTCCACTTT. This codes for CASSLEGGLSSYNSPLHF. Looking up the rest from reference TRBV5-6 and TRBJ1-6 gives the full variable domain: DAGVTQSPTHLIKTRGQQVTLRCSPKSGHDTVSWYQQALGQGPQFIFQYYEEEERQRGNFPDRFSGHQFPNYSSELNVNALLLGDSALYLCASSLEGGLSSYNSPLHFGNGTRLTVT.

The chain links TRBV5-1 to TRBJ2-1; D may be TRBD2 (6 bases). V gave up 4 bases and J gave up 7 bases, with 15 bases separating them. CDR1 and CDR2 from the germline V gene are SGHRS and YFSETQ. This CDR3 comprises 14 residues. The CDR3 region is CASSGGTVRNEQFF. The DNA for the CDR3 is TGCGCCAGCAGCGGGGGGACGGTGCGGAATGAGCAGTTCTTC.

As regards this clone: The sample has other DNA sequences that encode this CDR3 too. V usage is TRBV18 and J usage is TRBJ2-5; perhaps D is TRBD1 or TRBD2 (5 bases each). This CDR3 has 14 residues. Germline V gene sequence: CDR1 KGHSH, CDR2 LQKENI. Trimming pared 2 bases from V and 2 bases from J, leaving 9 bases between. CDR3 region: CASSPGGGQETQYF. CDR3 coding DNA: TGTGCCAGCTCACCAGGTGGGGGTCAAGAGACCCAGTACTTC.

Comment on this clone: This specimen includes other DNA sequences encoding the same CDR3. The V call is TRBV2, the J call TRBJ2-7; D may be TRBD2 (5 bases). There are 11 residues in the CDR3. Germline V lookup: CDR1 SNHLY, CDR2 FYNNEI. The V and J ends lost 8 bases and 3 bases respectively, with 8 bases between them. In DNA, the CDR3 is TGTGCCAGCTCACTAGGCTACGAGCAGTACTTC. Translation gives CASSLGYEQYF.

The rearrangement links TRBV15 to TRBJ2-2; TRBD2 aligns across 9 bases. Unmatched junction bases numbered 11, after V lost 5 bases and J lost 4 bases. The length of the CDR3 is 17 residues. Germline values: CDR1 LNHNV, CDR2 YYDKDF (reference sequence). The CDR3 DNA follows: TGTGCCACCAGCCCCTATGGCGGGGGGGCGGGCACCGGGGAGCTGTTTTTT. The encoded protein is CATSPYGGGAGTGELFF.

The chain employs TRBV7-2 and TRBJ2-2; D remains ambiguous. Trimming pared 5 bases from V and 0 bases from J, leaving 7 bases between. The CDR3 contains 14 residues. The germline V gene has CDR1 SGHTA and CDR2 FQGNSA. CDR3 amino acids: CASSTGSNTGELFF. Written as DNA, the CDR3 is TGTGCCAGCAGCACCGGCTCGAACACCGGGGAGCTGTTTTTT.

For this clone: An end of the junction differs from the germline gene, which may be a read error. Written as DNA, the CDR3 is TGTGCCAGCAACTTAAACTTGGGAGAGACCCAGTACTTC. Translating gives CASNLNLGETQYF. The chain recombines TRBV7-6 with TRBJ2-5; D remains ambiguous. The CDR3 has 13 residues. Germline V lookup: CDR1 SGHVS, CDR2 FNYEAQ. Complete variable domain (other parts from reference TRBV7-6 and TRBJ2-5): GAGVSQSPRYKVTKRGQDVALRCDPISGHVSLYWYRQALGQGPEFLTYFNYEAQQDKSGLPNDRFSAERPEGSISTLTIQRTEQRDSAMYRCASNLNLGETQYFGPGTRLLVL.

The chain uses TRBV11-3 and TRBJ2-1; 7 positions match TRBD2. J lost 3 bases, V lost 1 base, and 3 bases had no gene match. The CDR3 spans 15 residues. Per germline, CDR1 SGHNT and CDR2 YENEEA. This CDR3 reads CASSLAGGGYNEQFF. The CDR3 bases are TGTGCCAGCAGCTTAGCGGGAGGTGGCTACAATGAGCAGTTCTTC.

The V call is TRBV6-1, the J call TRBJ1-2, with 8 positions matching TRBD1. The CDR3 extends over 12 amino acids. J gave up 3 bases and V 10 bases, and 4 bases lay outside the gene matches. CDR1 and CDR2 from the germline V gene are MNHNS and SASEGT. The CDR3 loop reads CATTTGDYGYTF. CDR3 nucleotides: TGTGCCACTACGACAGGGGACTATGGCTACACCTTC.

The gene calls are TRBV9 and TRBJ1-4, with 10 nucleotides matching TRBD1. With 2 bases clipped from V and 8 bases from J, the junction kept 6 bases outside the gene matches. This CDR3 comprises 15 residues. Germline loops: CDR1 SGDLS, CDR2 YYNGEE. The DNA of the CDR3 is TGTGCCAGCAGCGTGAGCTGGGACAGGGGCGAAAAACTGTTTTTT. This gives the protein CASSVSWDRGEKLFF.

CDR3 coding DNA: TGTGCCAGCAGCTCCCCCCTTACTAGCGGGGGCACAGATACGCAGTATTTT. Residues: CASSSPLTSGGTDTQYF. The chain carries TRBV5-8 and TRBJ2-3; 10 bases are a match to TRBD2. The CDR3 covers 17 residues. V dropped 3 bases and J dropped 1; count of bases not matched to a gene: 8. In germline, CDR1 is SGHTS, CDR2 YDEGEE.

Details on this clone: The sample carries other DNA sequences with the same CDR3. V is TRBV28 and J is TRBJ1-3, with D perhaps matching TRBD1 (6 bases). The germline V gene encodes CDR1 MDHEN and CDR2 SYDVKM. The CDR3 is 13 residues long. The V and J ends lost 7 bases and 4 bases respectively, with 11 bases between them. DNA of the CDR3: TGTGCCAGCATGGGGGGGCTGGGAAACACCATATATTTT. This sequence encodes CASMGGLGNTIYF.

This clone was seen only once. This chain connects TRBV9 to TRBJ1-2; TRBD1 might be the D (5 bases). V was trimmed by 3 bases and J by 4 bases, leaving 19 bases between them. The CDR3 has 16 residues. CDR1 SGDLS and CDR2 YYNGEE come from the germline V gene. CDR3 protein: CASSADTLRDGYGYTF. Written as DNA, the CDR3 is TGTGCCAGCAGCGCCGATACCCTCAGGGACGGCTATGGCTACACCTTC. The entire variable domain, with the rest obtained from reference TRBV9 and TRBJ1-2, is as follows: DSGVTQTPKHLITATGQRVTLRCSPRSGDLSVYWYQQSLDQGLQFLIQYYNGEERAKGNILERFSAQQFPDLHSELNLSSLELGDSALYFCASSADTLRDGYGYTFGSGTRLTVV.

Comments on this clone: Other DNA sequences from this sample encode an identical CDR3 as well. The V call is TRBV5-1, the J call TRBJ1-5; D call uncertain. Germline V gene sequence: CDR1 SGHRS, CDR2 YFSETQ. V lost 0 bases and J 2 bases, leaving 6 bases between the germline ends. The CDR3 extends over 14 amino acids. CDR3 DNA: TGCGCCAGCAGCTTGGAGGTAGGCAATCAGCCCCAGCATTTT. Amino acid sequence: CASSLEVGNQPQHF.

J is TRBJ2-1 and V is TRBV7-8; D may be TRBD2 (5 bases). V was shortened by 2 bases and J by 9 bases, with 8 bases between the two germline ends. The CDR3 runs to 12 residues. The germline CDR1 and CDR2 sequences are SGHVS and FQNEAQ. The CDR3 spells CASSLTGFEQFF. Here the CDR3 DNA reads TGTGCCAGCAGCTTAACGGGGTTTGAGCAGTTCTTC.

The chain combines TRBV6-1 with TRBJ2-3, with TRBD2 matching 10 bases. The CDR3 loop spans 14 amino acids. V dropped 7 bases and J dropped 5; count of bases not matched to a gene: 6. Germline V gene sequence: CDR1 MNHNS, CDR2 SASEGT. CDR3 coding DNA: TGTGCCAGCATTCCGGGACTAGCGCAAGATACGCAGTATTTT. Amino acid sequence: CASIPGLAQDTQYF.